This entry features one T cell receptor (beta chain) sequence. This specimen belongs to a study of control samples from healthy donors and cancer patients. This CDR3 is built from 12 residues. Germline CDR1 reads LNHDA; CDR2 reads SQIVND (reference sequence). J was trimmed by 6 bases and V by 5 bases; bases with no gene match: 2. Repertoires were generated with immunoSEQ multiplex PCR, while TCRdb's copy carries only in-frame clones and drops some. Altogether under 150,000 clones are present, roughly 90% being singletons, with the ten largest covering less than 5%. This receptor was obtained from a man between 25 and 39 years old in good health. Sequenced material: blood. This chain links TRBV19 with TRBJ1-2; 8 nucleotides line up with TRBD1. The CDR3 sequence is CASSDRGHGYTF. Here the CDR3 DNA reads TGTGCCAGTAGTGACAGGGGACATGGCTACACCTTC.